One and the same sample provided the 8 T cell receptor beta chains below, sequenced in a study of T cell responses to AZD1222 COVID-19 vaccine. Assay used: immunoSEQ multiplex PCR; TCRdb lists only in-frame clones, some missing. The table shows around 60,000 clones, with approximately 90% occurring only once. The source material was peripheral blood, sampled on day 0 of AZD1222 vaccination. The receptors here all came from an adult in good health.

Written as DNA, the CDR3 is TGTGCCAGCAGCAAAGTTTCGGGACAGGGGTACACCGGGGAGCTGTTTTTT. It is translated as CASSKVSGQGYTGELFF. The chain carries TRBV21-1 and TRBJ2-2; the tabulated D call, TRBD1, remains unverified against the DNA. TRBV21-1 is marked as a pseudogene. The CDR3 loop spans 17 amino acids.

The chain combines TRBV19 with TRBJ2-7, with 7 bases matching TRBD1. The CDR3 extends over 15 amino acids. CDR1 LNHDA and CDR2 SQIVND come from the germline V gene (reference sequence). V shed 2 bases, J shed 2 bases, and the junction held 6 bases outside the gene matches. The CDR3 nucleotides are TGTGCCAGTAGTATACCGGGCCAGGGGGCCTACGAGCAGTACTTC. Amino acid sequence: CASSIPGQGAYEQYF.

V usage is TRBV19 and J usage is TRBJ2-2; weak D call: TRBD1 (5 bases). CDR1 and CDR2 from the germline V gene are LNHDA and SQIVND (reference sequence). Trimming took 10 bases from V and 1 from J, leaving 16 bases between them. The CDR3 is made up of 15 amino acids. DNA of the CDR3: TGTGCCACCACCCGGCGGCAGGGGAACACCGGGGAGCTGTTTTTT. As protein: CATTRRQGNTGELFF.

The chain carries TRBV30 and TRBJ1-5; D is unresolved. V shed 2 bases and J shed 0 bases, with 11 bases lying between them. Per the germline V gene, CDR1 is GTSNPN and CDR2 is SVGIG (reference sequence). This CDR3 has 15 residues. As DNA, the CDR3 is TGTGCCTGGAGTTCCCAGGCCTATAGCAATCAGCCCCAGCATTTT. The encoded protein is CAWSSQAYSNQPQHF.

This chain joins TRBV7-8 and TRBJ1-4; TRBD1 might be the D (6 bases). Trimming cost V 3 bases and J 4 bases, with 9 bases left between them. This CDR3 region has 14 residues. Germline-derived CDR1 and CDR2 are SGHVS and FQNEAQ. The CDR3 region has the DNA TGTGCCAGCAGCTTTGACAGGAGTAATGAAAAACTGTTTTTT. Translating it yields CASSFDRSNEKLFF.

J is TRBJ2-7 and V is TRBV10-2; D is possibly TRBD2 (5 bases). V gave up 4 bases and J gave up 5 bases, with 12 bases separating them. This CDR3 spans 13 amino acids. CDR1 and CDR2 (germline): WSHSY, SAAADI. CDR3 loop: CASSGGSRHEQYF. Here the CDR3 DNA reads TGCGCCAGCAGTGGTGGGAGTCGGCACGAGCAGTACTTC.

V and J are TRBV6-1 and TRBJ2-2; D is unclear. The germline V gene encodes CDR1 MNHNS and CDR2 SASEGT. CDR3 length: 13 residues. Between the trimmed V and J ends, which lost 3 bases and 6 bases, there was a span of 8 bases. CDR3 in amino acids: CASSDQPPGELFF. The CDR3 DNA is TGTGCCAGCAGTGATCAACCCCCCGGGGAGCTGTTTTTT.

The chain is built from TRBV15 and TRBJ2-1, with TRBD1 identical over 7 bases. Per the germline V gene, CDR1 is LNHNV and CDR2 is YYDKDF (reference sequence). J gave up 1 base and V 9 bases, and 9 bases lay outside the gene matches. CDR3 size: 15 residues. The CDR3 coding sequence is TGTGCCACGAGCCCCGACAGGGCTTCCTACAATGAGCAGTTCTTC. Protein product: CATSPDRASYNEQFF.